The TCR beta chain described here comes from a study of regulatory T cells in long-lasting Graves disease. The time point here: newly diagnosed GD, antithyroid drugs for less than 3 months. Preparation of the TCR library used RNA extracted from PBMCs. This clonotype was detected many times. The CDR3 has 14 residues. Germline V gives CDR1 MDHEN, CDR2 SYDVKM. Trimming stripped 6 bases from V and 3 bases from J, with 15 bases between. To make TCR beta libraries, researchers used iRepertoire HTBI primers and Arm-PCR of CDR3 regions. TCRdb reanalysed the multiplex PCR reads using MiXCR and keeps one entry per CDR3 protein. The sample has 360,000 or so distinct CDR3 sequences, about 16% seen once. A further study also used this sample, focusing on T cells in Graves' hyperthyroidism and ophthalmopathy. That paper adds: No progression to ophthalmopathy during 18 months of follow-up defined stable disease.

Specimen: peripheral blood mononuclear cells (PBMCs), collected at new diagnosis, from a patient treated with antithyroid drugs. This receptor was obtained from a woman under 30 with Graves disease. J is TRBJ2-7 and V is TRBV28; possible D gene TRBD1, 6 bases. The CDR3 sequence: CASSPGTFSYEQYF. In nucleotides, the CDR3 is TGTGCCAGCAGCCCTGGGACATTTAGCTACGAGCAGTACTTC.